This T cell receptor beta chain was sequenced for a study of blood T cell repertoires in COVID-19. CDR1 is KGHDR, CDR2 SFDVKD, per germline. V was trimmed by 5 bases and J by 1 base, leaving 15 bases between them. The CDR3 is 16 residues long. How the authors handled the data: From reference gene primer amplification, estimates of nucleated cell counts were derived. Sequenced by immunoSEQ multiplex PCR; TCRdb stores in-frame clones only, minus some. D and trimming come from the DNA, and the V and J calls and clone size come from that table. The sample includes 68,000 or so clones, around four fifths of them seen just once.

The specimen was peripheral blood. The chain employs TRBV24-1 and TRBJ2-3, with a tentative D call TRBD2 (6 bases). The sequence came from a human donor in a cohort sampled during active COVID-19. This chain's CDR3 is CATSGSSPGGTDTQYF. CDR3 in DNA: TGTGCCACCAGTGGCAGCTCCCCGGGGGGCACAGATACGCAGTATTTT.